The table lists the clone carrying this T cell receptor (beta chain) with many counts. Antigen: not known. Thyroid surgery was preceded by no treatment in any patient. This sample was included in a study of metastatic and nonmetastatic thyroid tumors. About the research overall: It was across blood and tumor or nodule tissue from malignant and benign thyroid patients that repertoires were compared. Findings and limits, study-wide: Significantly higher TCR beta diversity was reportedly seen in malignant thyroid tumors than benign nodules, in blood and tumor.

Original data processing: In papillary thyroid cancer, a distant-metastasis classifier was built using CDR3 differences across clinicopathological groups. Using MiXCR, TCRdb reanalyzed the PCR reads. These V and J calls rely on TCRdb rather than the paper's analysis. The table has over 35,000 clones, about a sixth seen once. The CDR3 length is 16 residues. Germline V gene data show CDR1 as DFQATT and CDR2 as SNEGSKA (reference sequence). With V trimmed by 0 bases and J by 4 bases, 4 bases remained unmatched. This TCR derives from a female donor with papillary thyroid cancer or a benign thyroid nodule (not recorded which). Some clones in this sample may be carry-over from other donors' samples. Source material: tumor tissue. This rearrangement joins TRBV20-1 to TRBJ2-1; 12 bases map to TRBD2. The CDR3 DNA is TGCAGTGCTAGAGATGGGACTAGCGGGCTTTACAATGAGCAGTTCTTC. This encodes CSARDGTSGLYNEQFF.